The 5 T cell receptor beta chains listed next were all sequenced from one sample in a study of PD-1 blockade in classical Hodgkin lymphoma. Each and every patient relapsed after autologous stem cell transplantation, and patients got differing brentuximab vedotin exposure. The protocol was immunoSEQ multiplex PCR, while the TCRdb copy is restricted to in-frame clones and leaves out a portion. The data show 20,000 to 25,000 clones, with roughly 80% seen just once and approximately 18% held by the top ten. The sequenced sample was peripheral blood mononuclear cells (PBMCs), obtained before the second cycle of nivolumab. The receptors were sampled from a human donor with classical Hodgkin lymphoma.

This chain links TRBV29-1 with TRBJ2-4; D may match TRBD1 or TRBD2 (6 bases each). The V end was cut by 6 bases, the J end by 1 base, with 25 bases between. In germline, CDR1 is SQVTM, CDR2 ANQGSEA. CDR3 length: 18 residues. CDR3: CSVQLGFLGGDAKNIQYF. Written as DNA, the CDR3 is TGCAGCGTCCAGCTGGGATTTTTGGGGGGCGACGCCAAAAACATTCAGTACTTC.

In its sample, this clone is medium-sized. The genes are TRBV5-4 and TRBJ2-7; 12 positions agree with TRBD2. The CDR3 covers 14 residues. The V and J ends lost 4 bases and 2 bases, in that order; junction bases with no gene match: 1. Per the germline V gene, CDR1 is SGHNT and CDR2 is YYREEE (reference sequence). The CDR3 nucleotides read TGTGCCAGCAGCCGGACTAGCGGGACCTACGAGCAGTACTTC. Its protein product is CASSRTSGTYEQYF.

The chain links TRBV7-2 to TRBJ2-1, with a possible D match to TRBD2 (5 bases). The CDR3 length is 12 residues. Trimming pared 5 bases from V and 8 bases from J, leaving 10 bases between. Germline CDR1 and CDR2: SGHTA and FQGNSA. CDR3 DNA: TGTGCCAGCAGCCATACTAGACATGAGCAGTTCTTC. As protein: CASSHTRHEQFF.

The table lists this clone with a few counts. The chain couples TRBV29-1 to TRBJ1-2; 11 positions agree with TRBD1. Germline V gene lookup returns CDR1 SQVTM and CDR2 ANQGSEA. The ends lost 2 bases at V and 6 bases at J; junction bases unmatched: 11. CDR3 length: 16 amino acids. This chain's CDR3 is CSVEKAGTGGLNGYTF. In DNA form, the CDR3 reads TGCAGCGTTGAAAAAGCCGGGACAGGGGGATTGAATGGCTACACCTTC.

The J gene is TRBJ2-4, the V gene TRBV27; no firm D call. V lost 4 bases and J lost 0, with 4 bases in between. The length of the CDR3 is 13 residues. Per the germline V gene, CDR1 is MNHEY and CDR2 is SMNVEV (reference sequence). In DNA form, the CDR3 reads TGTGCCAGCAGTTCATTAGCCAAAAACATTCAGTACTTC. The encoded protein is CASSSLAKNIQYF.